This record covers a single TCR beta chain. These data originate in a study of blood T cell repertoires in COVID-19. Turning to the study itself: Researchers got acute and convalescent COVID-19 samples from the United States, Italy and Spain. Nucleic acid was either cDNA or gDNA, and it came from T cells, B-cell-depleted T cells, or PBMCs.

Original processing notes: Reference gene primer amplification yielded estimated nucleated cell counts. Sequencing was performed with immunoSEQ multiplex PCR; in TCRdb, only in-frame clones are kept and a portion is missing. V and J calls and clone size are given by that table; D and trimming were obtained from the DNA. The table records about 280,000 clones, about 89% of them present only once. Sequencing input: peripheral blood. The receptor comes from a man in his forties or fifties with acute or convalescent COVID-19.

In nucleotides, the CDR3 is TGTGCCAGTAGGGCCGGGGAAGGGTACAATGAGCAGTTCTTC. Protein sequence: CASRAGEGYNEQFF. J is TRBJ2-1 and V is TRBV19, with D maybe TRBD2 (5 bases). Looked up from germline, CDR1 is LNHDA and CDR2 is SQIVND (reference sequence). The CDR3 extends over 14 amino acids. Trimming stripped 6 bases from V and 4 bases from J, with 13 bases between. The full variable domain, in which reference TRBV19 and TRBJ2-1 provide the parts outside the CDR3, is DGGITQSPKYLFRKEGQNVTLSCEQNLNHDAMYWYRQDPGQGLRLIYYSQIVNDFQKGDIAEGYSVSREKKESFPLTVTSAQKNPTAFYLCASRAGEGYNEQFFGPGTRLTVL.